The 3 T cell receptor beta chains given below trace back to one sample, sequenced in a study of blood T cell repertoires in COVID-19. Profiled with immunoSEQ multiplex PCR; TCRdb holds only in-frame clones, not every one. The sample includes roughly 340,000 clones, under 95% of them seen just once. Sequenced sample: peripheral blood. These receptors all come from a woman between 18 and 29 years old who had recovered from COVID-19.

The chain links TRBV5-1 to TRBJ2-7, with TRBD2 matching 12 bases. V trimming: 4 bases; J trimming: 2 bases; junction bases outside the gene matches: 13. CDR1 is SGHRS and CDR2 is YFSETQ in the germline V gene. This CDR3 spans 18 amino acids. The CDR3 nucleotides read TGCGCCAGCAGCCGGGGACTAGCGGGTACAGGACTGACCTACGAGCAGTACGTC. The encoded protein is CASSRGLAGTGLTYEQYV.

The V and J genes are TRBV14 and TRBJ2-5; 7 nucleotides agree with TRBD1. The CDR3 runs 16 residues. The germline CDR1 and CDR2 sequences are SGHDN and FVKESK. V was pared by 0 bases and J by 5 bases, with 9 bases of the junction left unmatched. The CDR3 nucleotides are TGTGCCAGCAGCCAAGATGTCCTGACAGGGCGGGAGACCCAGTACTTC. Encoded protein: CASSQDVLTGRETQYF.

CDR3 nucleotide sequence: TGTGCCAGCAGCAAACTATGGCTAGCGGGAGTCAGGGGAAGCTCCTACAATGAGCAGTTCTTC. It translates to CASSKLWLAGVRGSSYNEQFF. V and J are TRBV21-1 and TRBJ2-1; the tabulated D call, TRBD2, remains unverified against the DNA. TRBV21-1 is noted as a pseudogene. There are 21 residues in the CDR3.